The rows below give T cell receptor beta chains drawn from one sample of a study of shared clonotypes between healthy human individuals. Here immunoSEQ multiplex PCR was the method, and the copy in TCRdb shows in-frame clones only, minus some. Of around 2.1 million clones in the sample, roughly 95% were seen once. Sequenced input: naive CD4+ T cells sorted from blood. The receptors shown here come from a man between 18 and 29 years old in good health. Both conserved end residues are part of each CDR3. Fields, in order: D gene, J gene, clone size, V gene, CDR3 protein, CDR3 DNA. A D gene is named only where the DNA matches it firmly. Size is omitted from some rows. Given values are once, few, many or a class for expanded clones.

d_gene: TRBD2
j_gene: TRBJ2-7
abundance: once
v_gene: TRBV14
CDR3aa: CASTLSGLAPYEQYF
CDR3nt: TGTGCCAGCACCCTCTCGGGACTAGCCCCCTACGAGCAGTACTTC

d_gene: TRBD1
j_gene: TRBJ2-7
abundance: .
v_gene: TRBV28
CDR3aa: CASRPGTGQGEQYF
CDR3nt: TGTGCCAGCAGACCCGGGACAGGGCAGGGCGAGCAGTACTTC

d_gene: TRBD1
j_gene: TRBJ1-2
abundance: .
v_gene: TRBV7-9
CDR3aa: CASSPRTGGYGYTF
CDR3nt: TGTGCCAGCAGCCCCAGGACAGGGGGCTATGGCTACACCTTC

d_gene: TRBD1
j_gene: TRBJ1-2
abundance: .
v_gene: TRBV7-2
CDR3aa: CASSPDRVLGGYTF
CDR3nt: TGTGCCAGCAGCCCTGACAGGGTTCTAGGGGGCTACACCTTC

d_gene: TRBD2
j_gene: TRBJ2-7
abundance: .
v_gene: TRBV28
CDR3aa: CATRLGGGGAGYEQYF
CDR3nt: TGTGCGACCCGTTTAGGAGGCGGGGGGGCCGGCTACGAGCAGTACTTC

d_gene: .
j_gene: TRBJ1-1
abundance: .
v_gene: TRBV5-1
CDR3aa: CASSTRVRDTEAFF
CDR3nt: TGCGCCAGCAGCACCAGGGTGCGGGACACTGAAGCTTTCTTT

d_gene: TRBD2
j_gene: TRBJ2-7
abundance: .
v_gene: TRBV18
CDR3aa: CASSELADSYEQYF
CDR3nt: TGTGCCAGCTCAGAACTAGCGGACTCCTACGAGCAGTACTTC

d_gene: .
j_gene: TRBJ2-1
abundance: .
v_gene: TRBV7-2
CDR3aa: CASSLPLLRGKFF
CDR3nt: TGTGCCAGCAGCTTACCACTTCTCCGGGGGAAGTTCTTC

d_gene: .
j_gene: TRBJ1-4
abundance: once
v_gene: TRBV5-1
CDR3aa: CASSLAGAGLNEKLFF
CDR3nt: TGCGCCAGCAGCTTGGCCGGAGCAGGGTTAAATGAAAAACTGTTTTTT

d_gene: .
j_gene: TRBJ1-4
abundance: .
v_gene: TRBV19
CDR3aa: CASSAQGMVHEKLFF
CDR3nt: TGTGCCAGTAGTGCCCAGGGAATGGTCCATGAAAAACTGTTTTTT

d_gene: .
j_gene: TRBJ1-2
abundance: .
v_gene: TRBV30
CDR3aa: CAWSLRGGVGDGYTF
CDR3nt: TGTGCCTGGAGTCTCCGGGGTGGGGTAGGTGATGGCTACACCTTC

d_gene: TRBD1
j_gene: TRBJ1-6
abundance: .
v_gene: TRBV7-6
CDR3aa: CASSLGQGAKTGSSPLHF
CDR3nt: TGTGCCAGCAGCCTAGGACAGGGGGCAAAAACCGGGAGCTCACCCCTCCACTTT

d_gene: .
j_gene: TRBJ1-1
abundance: few
v_gene: TRBV5-6
CDR3aa: CASSLVQGNTEAFF
CDR3nt: TGTGCCAGCAGCTTGGTCCAGGGAAACACTGAAGCTTTCTTT

d_gene: .
j_gene: TRBJ1-1
abundance: once
v_gene: TRBV30
CDR3aa: CAWRDDSVVRAFF
CDR3nt: TGTGCCTGGAGGGACGACAGTGTGGTTCGGGCTTTCTTT

d_gene: .
j_gene: TRBJ1-4
abundance: .
v_gene: TRBV29-1
CDR3aa: CSVSDSPTNEKLFF
CDR3nt: TGCAGCGTGTCGGACAGCCCCACTAATGAAAAACTGTTTTTT

d_gene: TRBD2
j_gene: TRBJ2-1
abundance: few
v_gene: TRBV9
CDR3aa: CASSVGGGSYNEQFF
CDR3nt: TGTGCCAGCAGCGTAGGCGGGGGCTCCTACAATGAGCAGTTCTTC